The present T cell receptor beta chain was sequenced within a study of beta chain features in type 1 diabetes. Broader study findings: TCRB CDR3s were moderately but significantly shorter in Type 1 diabetes patients in all four CD4+ subsets.

Investigators reverse transcribed all isolated RNA, so they sequenced expressed TCRB transcripts. Data came from immunoSEQ multiplex PCR; TCRdb stores just in-frame clones and leaves some out. The table has some 190,000 clones, approximately 7.8% seen once. Populations obtained by sorting all exceeded 95% purity. CDR1 and CDR2 (germline): SEHNR, FQNEAQ (reference sequence). CDR3 length equals 10 residues. V was clipped by 8 bases and J by 4 bases, with 6 bases between them. Turning to this clone: The antigen remains unidentified.

The TCR originated in a middle-aged woman with type 1 diabetes. The V gene is TRBV7-9, the J gene TRBJ2-7, with no clear D. Sequences were obtained from central memory CD4+ T cells from blood. DNA for the CDR3: TGTGCCAGCGGCCCATACGAGCAGTACTTC. Protein product: CASGPYEQYF.